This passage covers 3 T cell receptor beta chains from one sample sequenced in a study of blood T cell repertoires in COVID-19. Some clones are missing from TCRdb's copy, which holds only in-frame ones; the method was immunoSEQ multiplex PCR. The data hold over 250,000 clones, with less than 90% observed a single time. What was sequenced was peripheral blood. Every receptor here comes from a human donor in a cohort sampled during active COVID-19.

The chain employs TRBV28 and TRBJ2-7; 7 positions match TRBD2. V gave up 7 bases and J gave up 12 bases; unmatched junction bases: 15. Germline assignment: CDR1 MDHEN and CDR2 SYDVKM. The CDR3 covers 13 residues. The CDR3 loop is CASKTSGGGGGYF. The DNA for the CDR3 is TGTGCCAGCAAAACCTCAGGCGGGGGAGGCGGGTACTTC.

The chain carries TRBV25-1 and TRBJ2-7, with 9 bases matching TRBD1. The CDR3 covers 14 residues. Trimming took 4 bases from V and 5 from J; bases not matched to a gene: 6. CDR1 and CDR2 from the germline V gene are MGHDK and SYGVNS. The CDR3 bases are TGTGCCAGCAGTGCCCGGACAGGGGAGGACGAGCAGTACTTC. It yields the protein CASSARTGEDEQYF.

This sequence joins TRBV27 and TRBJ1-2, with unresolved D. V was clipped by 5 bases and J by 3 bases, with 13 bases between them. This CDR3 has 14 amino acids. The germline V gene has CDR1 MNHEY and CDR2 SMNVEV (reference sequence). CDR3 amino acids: CASSPATLHYGYTF. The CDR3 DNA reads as TGTGCCAGCAGTCCGGCGACTCTTCACTATGGCTACACCTTC.